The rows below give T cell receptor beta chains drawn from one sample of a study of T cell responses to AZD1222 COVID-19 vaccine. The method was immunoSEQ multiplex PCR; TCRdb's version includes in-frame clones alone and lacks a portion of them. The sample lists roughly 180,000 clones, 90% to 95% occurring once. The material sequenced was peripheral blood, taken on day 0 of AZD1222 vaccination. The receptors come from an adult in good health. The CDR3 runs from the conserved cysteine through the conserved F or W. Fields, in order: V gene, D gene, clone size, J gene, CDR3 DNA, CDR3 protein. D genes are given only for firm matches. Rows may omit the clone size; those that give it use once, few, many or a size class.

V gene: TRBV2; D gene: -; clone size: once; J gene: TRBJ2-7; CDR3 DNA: TGTGCCAGCAGTCTCCAGTCTGAGGACTCTAGAACAGTCTCCTACGAGCAGTACTTC; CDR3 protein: CASSLQSEDSRTVSYEQYF
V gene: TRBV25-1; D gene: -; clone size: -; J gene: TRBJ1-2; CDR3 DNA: TGTGCCAGCAGTGAATTGGGGACATATGGCTACACCTTC; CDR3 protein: CASSELGTYGYTF
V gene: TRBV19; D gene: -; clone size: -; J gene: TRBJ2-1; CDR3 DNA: TGTGCCAGTAGGCCTACTCTCGGGGGCGGTGTCTCCTACAATGAGCAGTTCTTC; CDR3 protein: CASRPTLGGGVSYNEQFF
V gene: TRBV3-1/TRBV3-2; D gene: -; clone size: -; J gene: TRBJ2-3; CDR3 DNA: TGTGCCAGCAGCTTTTGGGCAAGCGGCACAGATACGCAGTATTTT; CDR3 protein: CASSFWASGTDTQYF
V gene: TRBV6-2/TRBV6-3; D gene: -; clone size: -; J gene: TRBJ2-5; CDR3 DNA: TGTGCCAGCAGTTCGGTACAAGAGACCCAGTACTTC; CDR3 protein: CASSSVQETQYF
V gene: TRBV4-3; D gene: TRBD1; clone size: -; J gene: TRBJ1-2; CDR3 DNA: TGCGCCAGCAGCCGGGGACAGGGGGCATCTGGCTACACCTTC; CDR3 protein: CASSRGQGASGYTF
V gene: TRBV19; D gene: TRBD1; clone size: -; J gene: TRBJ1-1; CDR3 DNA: TGTGCCAGTAGTATACAGGGGGAAGGTGAAGCTTTCTTT; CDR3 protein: CASSIQGEGEAFF
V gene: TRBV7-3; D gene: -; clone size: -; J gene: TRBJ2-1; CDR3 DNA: TGTGCCAGCAGCCCAGAAAGCTACAATGAGCAGTTCTTC; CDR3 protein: CASSPESYNEQFF
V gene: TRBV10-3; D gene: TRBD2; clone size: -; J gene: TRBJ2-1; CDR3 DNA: TGTGCCATCAGTTCCCTGTTTAGCGGGATTCATCACAATGAGCAGTTCTTC; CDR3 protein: CAISSLFSGIHHNEQFF
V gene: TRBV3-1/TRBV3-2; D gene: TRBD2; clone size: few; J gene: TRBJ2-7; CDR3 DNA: TGTGCCAGCAGCCCCACTAGCGCCCCATCCTACGAGCAGTACTTC; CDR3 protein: CASSPTSAPSYEQYF
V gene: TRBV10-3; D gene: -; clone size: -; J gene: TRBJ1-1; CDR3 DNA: TGTGCCATCATGGGGGGGTTGAACACTGAAGCTTTCTTT; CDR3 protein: CAIMGGLNTEAFF
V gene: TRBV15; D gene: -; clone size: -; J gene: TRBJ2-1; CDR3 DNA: TGTGCCACCGGTACAGGGTTGATGAATGAGCAGTTCTTC; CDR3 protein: CATGTGLMNEQFF
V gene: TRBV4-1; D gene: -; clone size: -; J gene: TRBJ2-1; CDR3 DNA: TGCGCCAGCAGCGCCCTGGGATACTACAATGAGCAGTTCTTC; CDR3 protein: CASSALGYYNEQFF
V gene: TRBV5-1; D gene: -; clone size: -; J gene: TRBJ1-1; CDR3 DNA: TGCGCCAGCAGCTTGGGGGCTGTAGGACAGTGGGGCGCTGAAGCTTTCTTT; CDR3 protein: CASSLGAVGQWGAEAFF
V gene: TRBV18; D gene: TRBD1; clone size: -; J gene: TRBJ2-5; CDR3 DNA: TGTGCCAGCTCACCACGGACAGGCGGAGAGACCCAGTACTTC; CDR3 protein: CASSPRTGGETQYF
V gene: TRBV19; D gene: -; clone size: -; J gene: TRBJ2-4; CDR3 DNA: TGTGCCAGTAGTCCCTCAGGGTTGGGACTAGCCAAAAACATTCAGTACTTC; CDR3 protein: CASSPSGLGLAKNIQYF
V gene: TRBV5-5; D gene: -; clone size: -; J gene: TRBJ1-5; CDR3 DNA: TGTGCCAGCAGCTTCGGGCACATCCTGGGTCAGCCCCAGCATTTT; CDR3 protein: CASSFGHILGQPQHF
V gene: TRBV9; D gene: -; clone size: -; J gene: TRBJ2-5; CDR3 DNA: TGTGCCAGCAGCGCCGAGGCGAGTCCTCCCAGGGAGACCCAGTACTTC; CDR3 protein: CASSAEASPPRETQYF
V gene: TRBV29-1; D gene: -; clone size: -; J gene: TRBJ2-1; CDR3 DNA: TGCAGCGTTGTAAACCGTCATGGCGGCAATGAGCAGTTCTTC; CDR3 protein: CSVVNRHGGNEQFF
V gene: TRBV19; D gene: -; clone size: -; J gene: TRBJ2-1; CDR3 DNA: TGTGCCAGTAGTATACTTGGATACAATGAGCAGTTCTTC; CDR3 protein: CASSILGYNEQFF
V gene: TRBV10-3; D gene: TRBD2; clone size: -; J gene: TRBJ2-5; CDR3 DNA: TGTGCCATAAAGCGGGAGTCTGCAGAGACCCAGTACTTC; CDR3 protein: CAIKRESAETQYF
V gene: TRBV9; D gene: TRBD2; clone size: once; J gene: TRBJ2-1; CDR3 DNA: TGTGCCAGCAGCGTATTCCCCGGGAGGGAAACTTACAATGAGCAGTTCTTC; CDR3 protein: CASSVFPGRETYNEQFF
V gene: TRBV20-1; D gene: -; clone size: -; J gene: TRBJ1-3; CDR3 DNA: TGCAGTGCTAGTGGGTCGGACGGAAACACCATATATTTT; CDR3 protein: CSASGSDGNTIYF
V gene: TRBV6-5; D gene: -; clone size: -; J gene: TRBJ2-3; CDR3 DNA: TGTGCCAGCAGTTACTCCTCCCCGACAGATACGCAGTATTTT; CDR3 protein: CASSYSSPTDTQYF
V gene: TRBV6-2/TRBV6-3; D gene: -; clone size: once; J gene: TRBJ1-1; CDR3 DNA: TGTGCCAGCAGTTACTCGATTCCCCCTGAAGCTTTCTTT; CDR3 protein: CASSYSIPPEAFF
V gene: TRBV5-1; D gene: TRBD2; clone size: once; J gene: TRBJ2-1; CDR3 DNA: TGCGCCAGCAGCGGGGGGACTAGCGGCTACAATGAGCAGTTCTTC; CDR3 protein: CASSGGTSGYNEQFF
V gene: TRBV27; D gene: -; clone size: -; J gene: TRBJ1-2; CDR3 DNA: TGTGCCAGCAGTTTCTCGGGGGGGGCGTATGGCTACACCTTC; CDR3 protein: CASSFSGGAYGYTF
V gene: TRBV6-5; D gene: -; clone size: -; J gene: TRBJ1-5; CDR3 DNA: TGTGCCAGCCGGTCTCGGGGCAATCAGCCCCAGCATTTT; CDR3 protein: CASRSRGNQPQHF
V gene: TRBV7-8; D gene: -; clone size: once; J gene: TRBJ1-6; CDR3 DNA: TGTGCCAGCAGCTTTCAACCGGGGTCACCCCTCCACTTT; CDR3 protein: CASSFQPGSPLHF
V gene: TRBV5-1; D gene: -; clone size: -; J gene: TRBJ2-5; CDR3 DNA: TGCGCCAGCGGCACAGGCCCTTCCGTAGGAACCCAGTACTTC; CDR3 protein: CASGTGPSVGTQYF
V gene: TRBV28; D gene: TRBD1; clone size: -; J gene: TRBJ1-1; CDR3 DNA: TGTGCCAGCAGTTTACCCTCGACAGGGGTGAACACTGAAGCTTTCTTT; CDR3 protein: CASSLPSTGVNTEAFF
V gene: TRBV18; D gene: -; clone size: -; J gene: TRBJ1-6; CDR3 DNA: TGTGCCAGCTCACCTGGGAGAAGTTCACCCCTCCACTTT; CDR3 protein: CASSPGRSSPLHF
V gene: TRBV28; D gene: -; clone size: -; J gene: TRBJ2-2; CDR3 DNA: TGTGCCACCGCGGGACAGTACACCGGGGAGCTGTTTTTT; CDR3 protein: CATAGQYTGELFF
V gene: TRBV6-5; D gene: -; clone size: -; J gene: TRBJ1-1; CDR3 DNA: TGTGCCAGCAGTTACTCTCTGCCAGGGATGTCTTTCTTT; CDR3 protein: CASSYSLPGMSFF
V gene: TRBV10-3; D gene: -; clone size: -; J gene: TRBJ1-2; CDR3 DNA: TGTGCCATCAGTGGGGAGGCCACTTATGGCTACACCTTC; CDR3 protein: CAISGEATYGYTF
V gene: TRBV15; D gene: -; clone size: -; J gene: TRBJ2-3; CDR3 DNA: TGTGCCACCAGCAGAGGGCAGGGAGTAACAGATACGCAGTATTTT; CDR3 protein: CATSRGQGVTDTQYF
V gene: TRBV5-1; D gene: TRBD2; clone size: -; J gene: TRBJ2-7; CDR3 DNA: TGCGCCAGCAGCTCGACCGTACTAGCGGGGGGACCGGGCGAGCAGTACTTC; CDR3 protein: CASSSTVLAGGPGEQYF
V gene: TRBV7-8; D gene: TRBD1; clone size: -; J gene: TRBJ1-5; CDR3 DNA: TGTGCCAGCAGCAACCAGGGGGTTAATCAGCCCCAGCATTTT; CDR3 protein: CASSNQGVNQPQHF
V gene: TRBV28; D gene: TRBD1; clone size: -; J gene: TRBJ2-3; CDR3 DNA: TGTGCCAGCAGTCCAACCCGCACCGACAGGGGAACGACAGATACGCAGTATTTT; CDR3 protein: CASSPTRTDRGTTDTQYF
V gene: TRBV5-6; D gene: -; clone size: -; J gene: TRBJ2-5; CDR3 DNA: TGTGCCAGCAGCTTGACAAGGAAAGAGACCCAGTACTTC; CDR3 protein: CASSLTRKETQYF
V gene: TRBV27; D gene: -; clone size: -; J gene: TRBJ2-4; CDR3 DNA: TGTGCCAGCAGTTTTCTCGGCATTCAGTACTTC; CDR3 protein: CASSFLGIQYF
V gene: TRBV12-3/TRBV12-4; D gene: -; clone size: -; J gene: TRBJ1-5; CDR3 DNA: TGTGCCAGCAGACCAACAGGCAATCAGCCCCAGCATTTT; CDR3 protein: CASRPTGNQPQHF
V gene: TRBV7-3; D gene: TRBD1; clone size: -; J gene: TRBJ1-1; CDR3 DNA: TGTGCCAGCAGCTTATTGGCGGGACAGGGAGGAAAAGCTTTCTTT; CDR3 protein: CASSLLAGQGGKAFF
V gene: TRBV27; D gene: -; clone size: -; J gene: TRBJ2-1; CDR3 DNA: TGTGCCAGCAGTTTGGTGGGAGAGGCCAATGAGCAGTTCTTC; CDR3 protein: CASSLVGEANEQFF
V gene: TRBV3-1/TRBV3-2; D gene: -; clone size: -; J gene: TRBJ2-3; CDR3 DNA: TGTGCCAGCAGCCATTACTCTCACAGGTTAGCCACAGATACGCAGTATTTT; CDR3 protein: CASSHYSHRLATDTQYF
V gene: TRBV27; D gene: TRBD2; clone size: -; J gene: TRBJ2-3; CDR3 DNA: TGTGCCAGCAGATCGGGACTAGCAACCTCAGATACGCAGTATTTT; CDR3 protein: CASRSGLATSDTQYF
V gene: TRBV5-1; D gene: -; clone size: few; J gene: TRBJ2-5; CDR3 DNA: TGCGCCAGCAGCGAGCTAGTGGGGACCCAGTACTTC; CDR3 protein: CASSELVGTQYF
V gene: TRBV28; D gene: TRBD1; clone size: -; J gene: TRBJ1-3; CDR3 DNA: TGTGCCAGCAGTTTCCAGGGGGCGCCTTCCGGAAACACCATATATTTT; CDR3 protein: CASSFQGAPSGNTIYF
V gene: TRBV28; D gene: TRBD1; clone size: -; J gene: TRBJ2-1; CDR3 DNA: TGTGCCACCCAGGGGGATGAGCAGTTCTTC; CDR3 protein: CATQGDEQFF
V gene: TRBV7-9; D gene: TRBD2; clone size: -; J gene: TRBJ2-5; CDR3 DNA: TGTGCCAGCAGCACCGGGACTAGCGAAGAGACCCAGTACTTC; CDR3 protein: CASSTGTSEETQYF
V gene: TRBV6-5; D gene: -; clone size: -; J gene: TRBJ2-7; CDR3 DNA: TGTGCCAGCAGGCCAATTCTAGAAAGCTACGAGCAGTACTTC; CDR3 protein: CASRPILESYEQYF
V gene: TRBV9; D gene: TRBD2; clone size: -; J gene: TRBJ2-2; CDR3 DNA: TGTGCCAGCAGCGTAGGCCTAGCGGGAGGCGGGGACACCGGGGAGCTGTTTTTT; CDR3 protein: CASSVGLAGGGDTGELFF
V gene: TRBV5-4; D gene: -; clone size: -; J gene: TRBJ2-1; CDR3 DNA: TGTGCCAGCAGCTTGATGCCCAGGGGGGGGTCCTACAATGAGCAGTTCTTC; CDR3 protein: CASSLMPRGGSYNEQFF
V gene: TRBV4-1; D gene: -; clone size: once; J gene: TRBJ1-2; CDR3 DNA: TGCGCCAGCAGCCTCGTGGGGCAGGGGCATGGCTACACCTTC; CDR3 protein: CASSLVGQGHGYTF
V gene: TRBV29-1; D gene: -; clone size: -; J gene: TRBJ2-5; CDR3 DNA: TGCAGCGTTTTCAGGGGACAAGAGACCCAGTACTTC; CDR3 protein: CSVFRGQETQYF
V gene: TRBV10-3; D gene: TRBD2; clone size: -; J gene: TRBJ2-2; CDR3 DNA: TGTGCCATCAGTGAGAGACTAGCGGGCAACACCGGGGAGCTGTTTTTT; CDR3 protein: CAISERLAGNTGELFF
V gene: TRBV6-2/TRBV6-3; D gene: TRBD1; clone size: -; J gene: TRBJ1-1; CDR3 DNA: TGTGCCAGCAGCCAGACAGGGCTGAACACTGAAGCTTTCTTT; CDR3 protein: CASSQTGLNTEAFF
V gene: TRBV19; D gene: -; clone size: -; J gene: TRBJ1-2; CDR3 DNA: TGTGCCAGTAGTATAGCTCAGGACTATGGCTACACCTTC; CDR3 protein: CASSIAQDYGYTF
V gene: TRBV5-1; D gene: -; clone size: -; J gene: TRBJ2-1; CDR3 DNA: TGCGCCAGCAGCTGGGGCCTTAACAATGAGCAGTTCTTC; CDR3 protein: CASSWGLNNEQFF
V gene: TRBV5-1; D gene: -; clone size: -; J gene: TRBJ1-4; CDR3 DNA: TGCGCCAGCAGCTTGGGACTTATCGATGAAAAACTGTTTTTT; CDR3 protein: CASSLGLIDEKLFF